Here is one T cell receptor (beta chain) with its context. Antigen unknown. A 5'RACE template-switching step, the method used to make TCR cDNA, added a universal primer site and UMIs. Via MiXCR, TCRdb re-called the 5' RACE reads, giving one row per CDR3 protein. The sample carries 500,000 to 650,000 distinct CDR3 sequences, around an eighth recorded once. This sample was included in a study of T cells after yellow fever vaccination. About the study: In the case of low-cell-number fractions, SMART-Seq v4 Ultra Low Input was used for preparation. General study results and limits: The booster saw the reappearance of most primary-vaccination clones (roughly 96% CD4, around 90% CD8). Though it reached lower strength, the secondary response hit its peak faster, day 5 versus 15.

V shed 3 bases and J 2 bases; nucleotides not matched to a gene: 10. This CDR3 has 18 residues. Germline CDR1 LNHDA, CDR2 SQIVND (reference sequence). The TCR sequence derives from a man aged 30 to 39 who received the YFV17D yellow fever vaccine. The chain couples TRBV19 to TRBJ2-2, with 9 bases that match TRBD2. Sequencing used PBMCs, obtained on the day of the yellow fever booster vaccination. The CDR3 sequence: CASSIAGLAGRNTGELFF. The CDR3 nucleotides read TGTGCCAGTAGTATCGCGGGACTAGCTGGTAGAAACACCGGGGAGCTGTTTTTT. The whole variable domain, filled in from reference TRBV19 and TRBJ2-2, reads DGGITQSPKYLFRKEGQNVTLSCEQNLNHDAMYWYRQDPGQGLRLIYYSQIVNDFQKGDIAEGYSVSREKKESFPLTVTSAQKNPTAFYLCASSIAGLAGRNTGELFFGEGSRLTVL.